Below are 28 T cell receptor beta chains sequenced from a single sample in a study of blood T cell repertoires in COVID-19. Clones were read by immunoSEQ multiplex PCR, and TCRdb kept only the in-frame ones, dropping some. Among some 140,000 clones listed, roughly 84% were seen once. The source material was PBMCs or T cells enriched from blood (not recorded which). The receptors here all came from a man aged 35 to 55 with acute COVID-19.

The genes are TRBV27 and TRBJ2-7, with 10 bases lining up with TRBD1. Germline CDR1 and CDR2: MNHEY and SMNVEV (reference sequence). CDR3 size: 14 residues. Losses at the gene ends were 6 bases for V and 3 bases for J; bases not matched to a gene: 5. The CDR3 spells CASRGDRGYYEQYF. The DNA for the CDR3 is TGTGCCAGCAGAGGGGACAGGGGATACTACGAGCAGTACTTC.

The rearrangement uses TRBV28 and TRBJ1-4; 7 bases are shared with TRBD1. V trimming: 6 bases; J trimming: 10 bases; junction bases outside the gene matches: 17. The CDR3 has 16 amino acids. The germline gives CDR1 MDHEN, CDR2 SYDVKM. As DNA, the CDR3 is TGTGCCAGCAGATCCGACCGAACAGGGGTGATGGCAAAACTGTTTTTT. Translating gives CASRSDRTGVMAKLFF.

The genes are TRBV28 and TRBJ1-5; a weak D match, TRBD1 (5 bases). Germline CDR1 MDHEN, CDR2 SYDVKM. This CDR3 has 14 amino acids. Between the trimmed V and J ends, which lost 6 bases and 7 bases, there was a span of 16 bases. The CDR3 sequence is CASSRGRGRQPQHF. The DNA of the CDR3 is TGTGCCAGCAGCCGCGGACGGGGGAGGCAGCCCCAGCATTTT.

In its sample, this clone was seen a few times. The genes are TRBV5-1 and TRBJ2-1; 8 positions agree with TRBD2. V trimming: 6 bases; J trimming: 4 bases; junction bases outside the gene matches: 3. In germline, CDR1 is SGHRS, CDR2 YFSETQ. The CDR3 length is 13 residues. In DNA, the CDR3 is TGCGCCAGCAAAAGCGGGAGATACAATGAGCAGTTCTTC. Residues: CASKSGRYNEQFF.

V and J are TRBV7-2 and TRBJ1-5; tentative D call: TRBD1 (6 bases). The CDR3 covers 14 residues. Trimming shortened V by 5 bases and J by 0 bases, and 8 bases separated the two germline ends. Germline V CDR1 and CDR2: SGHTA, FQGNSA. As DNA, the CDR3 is TGTGCCAGCAGCCAGGACAGTAGCAATCAGCCCCAGCATTTT. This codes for CASSQDSSNQPQHF.

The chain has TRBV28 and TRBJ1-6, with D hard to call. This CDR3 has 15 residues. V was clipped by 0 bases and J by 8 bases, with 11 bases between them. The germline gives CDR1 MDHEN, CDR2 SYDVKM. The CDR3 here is CASSLWRVRDSPLHF. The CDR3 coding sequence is TGTGCCAGCAGTTTATGGAGGGTAAGGGATTCACCCCTCCACTTT.

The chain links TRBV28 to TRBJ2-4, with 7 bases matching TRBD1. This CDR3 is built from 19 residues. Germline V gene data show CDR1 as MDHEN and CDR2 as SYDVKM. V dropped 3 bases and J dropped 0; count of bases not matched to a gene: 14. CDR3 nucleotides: TGTGCCAGCAGTTTCCCCCCGGGACAGCCCTTTCTAGCCAAAAACATTCAGTACTTC. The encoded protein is CASSFPPGQPFLAKNIQYF.

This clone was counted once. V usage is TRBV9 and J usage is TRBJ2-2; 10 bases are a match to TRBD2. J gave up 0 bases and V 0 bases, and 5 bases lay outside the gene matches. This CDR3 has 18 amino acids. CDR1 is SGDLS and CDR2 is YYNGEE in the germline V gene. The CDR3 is CASSVATSGLTNTGELFF. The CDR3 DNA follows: TGTGCCAGCAGCGTAGCGACTAGCGGGCTTACGAACACCGGGGAGCTGTTTTTT.

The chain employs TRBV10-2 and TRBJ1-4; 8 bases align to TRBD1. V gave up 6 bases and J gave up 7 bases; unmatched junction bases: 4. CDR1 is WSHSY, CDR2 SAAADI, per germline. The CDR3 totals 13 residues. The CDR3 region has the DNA TGCGCCAGCAGCGGGACAGGAGGTGAAAAACTGTTTTTT. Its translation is CASSGTGGEKLFF.

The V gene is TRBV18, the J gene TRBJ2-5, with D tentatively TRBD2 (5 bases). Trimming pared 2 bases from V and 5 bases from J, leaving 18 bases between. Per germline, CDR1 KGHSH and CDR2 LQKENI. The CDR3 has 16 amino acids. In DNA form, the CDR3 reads TGTGCCAGCTCACCAGAGGCGGAGGCCGCGGTGGAGACCCAGTACTTC. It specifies CASSPEAEAAVETQYF. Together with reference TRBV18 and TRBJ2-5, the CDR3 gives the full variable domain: NAGVMQNPRHLVRRRGQEARLRCSPMKGHSHVYWYRQLPEEGLKFMVYLQKENIIDESGMPKERFSAEFPKEGPSILRIQQVVRGDSAAYFCASSPEAEAAVETQYFGPGTRLLVL.

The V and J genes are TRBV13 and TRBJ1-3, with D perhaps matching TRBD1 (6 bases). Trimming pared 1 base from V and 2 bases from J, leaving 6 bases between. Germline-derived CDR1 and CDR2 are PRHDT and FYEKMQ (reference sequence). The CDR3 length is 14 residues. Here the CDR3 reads CASSLAGAGNTIYF. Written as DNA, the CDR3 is TGTGCCAGCAGCTTAGCAGGGGCTGGAAACACCATATATTTT.

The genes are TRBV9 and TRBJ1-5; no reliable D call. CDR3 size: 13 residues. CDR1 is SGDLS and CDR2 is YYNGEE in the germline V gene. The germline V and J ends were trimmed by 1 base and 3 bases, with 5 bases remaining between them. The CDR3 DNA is TGTGCCAGCAGCGTAAACATCAATCAGCCCCAGCATTTT. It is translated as CASSVNINQPQHF.

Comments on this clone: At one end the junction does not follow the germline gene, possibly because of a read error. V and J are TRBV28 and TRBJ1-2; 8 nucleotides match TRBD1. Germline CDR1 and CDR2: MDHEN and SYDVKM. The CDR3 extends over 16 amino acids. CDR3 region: CATSRDRRPTNYGYTF. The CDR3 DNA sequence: TGTGCCACCAGTAGGGACAGGCGCCCCACTAACTATGGCTACACCTTC.

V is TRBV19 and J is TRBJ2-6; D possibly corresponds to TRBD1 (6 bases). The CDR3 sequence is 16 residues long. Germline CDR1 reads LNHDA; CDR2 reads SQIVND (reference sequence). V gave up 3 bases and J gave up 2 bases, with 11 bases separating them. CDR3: CASSMSGAAGANVLTF. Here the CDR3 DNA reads TGTGCCAGTAGTATGTCAGGGGCCGCTGGGGCCAACGTCCTGACTTTC.

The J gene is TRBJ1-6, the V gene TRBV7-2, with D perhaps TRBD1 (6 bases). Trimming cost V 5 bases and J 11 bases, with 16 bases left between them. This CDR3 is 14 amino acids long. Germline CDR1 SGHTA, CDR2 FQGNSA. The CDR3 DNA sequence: TGTGCCAGCAGCCAAGTCCCTGAGGGGGCACCCCTCCACTTT. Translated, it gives CASSQVPEGAPLHF.

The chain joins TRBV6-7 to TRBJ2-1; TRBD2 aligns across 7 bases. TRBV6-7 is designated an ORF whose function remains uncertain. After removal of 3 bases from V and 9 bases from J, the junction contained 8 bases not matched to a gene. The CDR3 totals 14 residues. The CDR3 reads CASSYKRGMSEQFF. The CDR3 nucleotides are TGTGCCAGCAGTTATAAGCGGGGTATGTCTGAGCAGTTCTTC.

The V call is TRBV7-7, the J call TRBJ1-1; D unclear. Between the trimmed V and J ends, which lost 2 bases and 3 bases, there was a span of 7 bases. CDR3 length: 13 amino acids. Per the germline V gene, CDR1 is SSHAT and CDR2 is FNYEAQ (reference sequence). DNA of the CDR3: TGTGCCAGCAGCTTACTTCCTGACACTGAAGCTTTCTTT. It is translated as CASSLLPDTEAFF.

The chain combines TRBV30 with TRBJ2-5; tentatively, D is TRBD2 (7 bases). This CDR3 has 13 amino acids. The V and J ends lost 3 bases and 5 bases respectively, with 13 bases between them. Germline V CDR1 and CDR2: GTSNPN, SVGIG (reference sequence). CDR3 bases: TGTGCCTGGAGGAGGGGGGGGGATGAGACCCAGTACTTC. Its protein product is CAWRRGGDETQYF.

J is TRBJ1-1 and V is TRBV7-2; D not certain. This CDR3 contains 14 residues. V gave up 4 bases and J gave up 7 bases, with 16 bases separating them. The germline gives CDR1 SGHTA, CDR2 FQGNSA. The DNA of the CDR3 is TGTGCCAGCAGCTCAGCCCCCCCGTTCGGTGAAGCTTTCTTT. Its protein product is CASSSAPPFGEAFF.

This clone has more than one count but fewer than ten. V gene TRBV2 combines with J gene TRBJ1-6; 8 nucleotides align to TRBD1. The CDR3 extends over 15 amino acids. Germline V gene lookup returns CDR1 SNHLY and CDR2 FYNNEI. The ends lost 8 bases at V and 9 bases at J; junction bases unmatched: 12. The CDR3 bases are TGTGCCAGCGCGCGACAGGGGCGTCGGGGTTCACCCCTCCACTTT. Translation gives CASARQGRRGSPLHF. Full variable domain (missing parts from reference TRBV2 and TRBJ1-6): EPEVTQTPSHQVTQMGQEVILRCVPISNHLYFYWYRQILGQKVEFLVSFYNNEISEKSEIFDDQFSVERPDGSNFTLKIRSTKLEDSAMYFCASARQGRRGSPLHFGNGTRLTVT.

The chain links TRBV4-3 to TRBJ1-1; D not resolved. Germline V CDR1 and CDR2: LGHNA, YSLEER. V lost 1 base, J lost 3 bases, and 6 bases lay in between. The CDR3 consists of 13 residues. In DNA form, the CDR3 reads TGCGCCAGCAGCCAAGTGGCTGACACTGAAGCTTTCTTT. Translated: CASSQVADTEAFF.

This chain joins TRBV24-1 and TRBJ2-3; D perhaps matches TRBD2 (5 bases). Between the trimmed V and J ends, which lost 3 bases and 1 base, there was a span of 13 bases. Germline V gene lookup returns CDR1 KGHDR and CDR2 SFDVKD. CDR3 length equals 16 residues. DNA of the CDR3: TGTGCCACCAGTGATCCTCGAGCGGAGCGCACAGATACGCAGTATTTT. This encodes CATSDPRAERTDTQYF.

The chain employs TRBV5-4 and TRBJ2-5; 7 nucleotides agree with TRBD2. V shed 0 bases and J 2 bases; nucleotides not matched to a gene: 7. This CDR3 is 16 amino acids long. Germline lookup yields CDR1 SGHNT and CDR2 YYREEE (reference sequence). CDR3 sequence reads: CASSLAVGGDQETQYF. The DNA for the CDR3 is TGTGCCAGCAGCTTGGCGGTGGGGGGGGATCAAGAGACCCAGTACTTC.

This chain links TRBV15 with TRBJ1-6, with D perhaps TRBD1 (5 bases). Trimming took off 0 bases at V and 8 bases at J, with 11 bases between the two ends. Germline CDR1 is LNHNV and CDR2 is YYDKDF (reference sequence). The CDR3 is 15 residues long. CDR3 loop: CATSRDVGEHSPLHF. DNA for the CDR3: TGTGCCACCAGCAGAGATGTAGGGGAACATTCACCCCTCCACTTT.

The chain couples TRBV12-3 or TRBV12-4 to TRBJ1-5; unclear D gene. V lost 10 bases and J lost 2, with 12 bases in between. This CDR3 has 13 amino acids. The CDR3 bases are TGTGCCACCCATGCGCCGGGCAATCAGCCCCAGCATTTT. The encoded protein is CATHAPGNQPQHF.

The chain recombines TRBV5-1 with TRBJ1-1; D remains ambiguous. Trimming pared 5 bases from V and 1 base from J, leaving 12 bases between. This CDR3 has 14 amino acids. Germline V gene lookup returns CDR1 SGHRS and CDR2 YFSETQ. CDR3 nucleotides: TGCGCCAGCAGAAAGCGGGCAGCGAACACTGAAGCTTTCTTT. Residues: CASRKRAANTEAFF. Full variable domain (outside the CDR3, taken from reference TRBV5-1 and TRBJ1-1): KAGVTQTPRYLIKTRGQQVTLSCSPISGHRSVSWYQQTPGQGLQFLFEYFSETQRNKGNFPGRFSGRQFSNSRSEMNVSTLELGDSALYLCASRKRAANTEAFFGQGTRLTVV.

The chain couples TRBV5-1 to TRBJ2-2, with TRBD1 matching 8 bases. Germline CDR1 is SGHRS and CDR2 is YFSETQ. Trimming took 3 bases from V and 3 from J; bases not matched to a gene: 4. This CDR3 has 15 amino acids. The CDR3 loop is CASSWETGDTGELFF. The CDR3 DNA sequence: TGCGCCAGCAGCTGGGAGACAGGGGACACCGGGGAGCTGTTTTTT.

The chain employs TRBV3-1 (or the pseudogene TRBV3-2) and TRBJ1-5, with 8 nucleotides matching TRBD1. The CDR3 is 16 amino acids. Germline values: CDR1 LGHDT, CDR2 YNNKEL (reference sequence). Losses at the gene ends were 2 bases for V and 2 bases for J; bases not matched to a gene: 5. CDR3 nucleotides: TGTGCCAGCAGCCAACTTGAGACAGGGGGCAATCAGCCCCAGCATTTT. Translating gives CASSQLETGGNQPQHF.